The clone carrying this TCR beta chain occurred many times. The antigen is undetermined. Trimming took 5 bases from V and 5 from J; bases not matched to a gene: 13. The CDR3 contains 17 residues. The V gene's germline CDR1 is MNHEY and CDR2 SMNVEV (reference sequence). This entry belongs to a study of T cells in Graves' hyperthyroidism and ophthalmopathy. Study information: Before any treatment, at initial diagnosis, peripheral blood was collected.

Patients counted as stable if ophthalmopathy did not develop within 18 months. Lactation, pregnancy, other autoimmune disease or uncontrolled infection led to exclusion of patients. Amplification yielded TCR beta CDR3 regions, with RNA transcripts as the source. An initial round of RT-PCR targeting the TCR CDR3 relied on the HTBI primer set. TCRdb recomputed calls from the multiplex PCR reads with MiXCR, one row per CDR3 protein. The sample lists approximately 370,000 distinct CDR3 sequences, around 14% occurring once. The study, taken as a whole, reports: Ophthalmopathy, as predicted by the model, came a median 6.5 months after the prediction.

The V and J genes are TRBV27 and TRBJ2-1; 9 nucleotides agree with TRBD2. The receptor was isolated from a woman under 40 with Graves' hyperthyroidism. The sequencing sample was made of blood. The CDR3 sequence is CASSQLPGLAPHNEQFF. Written as DNA, the CDR3 is TGTGCCAGCAGTCAGCTCCCGGGACTAGCCCCCCACAATGAGCAGTTCTTC.